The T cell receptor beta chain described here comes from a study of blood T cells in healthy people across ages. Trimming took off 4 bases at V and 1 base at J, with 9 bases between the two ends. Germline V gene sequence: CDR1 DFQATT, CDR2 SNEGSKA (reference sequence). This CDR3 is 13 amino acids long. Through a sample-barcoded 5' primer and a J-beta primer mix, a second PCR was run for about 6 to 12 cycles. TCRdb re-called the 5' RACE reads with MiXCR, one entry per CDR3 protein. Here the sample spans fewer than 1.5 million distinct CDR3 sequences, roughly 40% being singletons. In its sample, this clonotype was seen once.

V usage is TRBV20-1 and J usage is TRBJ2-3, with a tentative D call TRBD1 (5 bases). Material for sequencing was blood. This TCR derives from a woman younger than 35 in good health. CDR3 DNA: TGCAGTGCTACAGGGCATGGCACAGATACGCAGTATTTT. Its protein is CSATGHGTDTQYF.